What follows are 21 T cell receptor beta chains derived from one specimen sequenced in a study of OX40 agonist ivuxolimab in advanced cancers. The table came from immunoSEQ multiplex PCR; TCRdb's copy has only in-frame clones and leaves some out. The sample has approximately 77,000 clones; approximately 92% are singletons. Sample: CD4+ or CD8+ T cells sorted from blood, taken in a trial of the OX40 agonist ivuxolimab. The receptors were sampled from an adult with an advanced solid tumor such as melanoma, head and neck, liver or kidney cancer.

The chain is built from TRBV19 and TRBJ2-3; D remains unclear. This CDR3 spans 12 amino acids. Germline CDR1 is LNHDA and CDR2 is SQIVND (reference sequence). Trimming cost V 7 bases and J 2 bases, with 7 bases left between them. DNA of the CDR3: TGTGCCAGTACCCTCTTCACAGATACGCAGTATTTT. Protein sequence: CASTLFTDTQYF.

V gene TRBV29-1 combines with J gene TRBJ1-1; a weak D match, TRBD1 (6 bases). Trimming took 7 bases from V and 6 from J, leaving 15 bases between them. The length of the CDR3 is 12 residues. Germline loops: CDR1 SQVTM, CDR2 ANQGSEA. CDR3: CSARGGGPEAFF. CDR3 DNA: TGCAGCGCCCGGGGTGGGGGCCCTGAAGCTTTCTTT.

The chain carries TRBV19 and TRBJ2-1; 10 nucleotides line up with TRBD2. The CDR3 has 15 amino acids. Trimming removed 3 bases from V and 4 bases from J; junction bases left unmatched: 3. Germline V lookup: CDR1 LNHDA, CDR2 SQIVND (reference sequence). In DNA form, the CDR3 reads TGTGCCAGTAGTATCGGACTAGCGGTATACAATGAGCAGTTCTTC. Amino acids: CASSIGLAVYNEQFF.

J is TRBJ1-2 and V is TRBV5-6; tentatively, D is TRBD1 (5 bases). There are 15 residues in the CDR3. The V end lost 4 bases, the J end lost 7 bases, and 20 bases lay between the germline ends. The germline V gene encodes CDR1 SGHDT and CDR2 YYEEEE. CDR3 sequence (DNA): TGTGCCAGCAGCACTGGGGGGTTGGCCAATGCTGGCTACACCTTC. It encodes CASSTGGLANAGYTF.

This clone was detected only once. The chain combines TRBV6-1 with TRBJ1-2; no firm D call. Germline CDR1 reads MNHNS; CDR2 reads SASEGT. The germline V and J ends were trimmed by 7 bases and 5 bases, with 17 bases remaining between them. CDR3 length: 14 amino acids. For the CDR3, the DNA is TGTGCCAGCAAGGATGTCGGCAACGGGTATGGCTACACCTTC. Its translation: CASKDVGNGYGYTF.

This sequence joins TRBV9 and TRBJ2-1; 9 nucleotides match TRBD2. This CDR3 is built from 19 residues. In germline, CDR1 is SGDLS, CDR2 YYNGEE. V shed 3 bases and J 8 bases; nucleotides not matched to a gene: 21. The CDR3 reads CASSEGGLAAPRGGYEQFF. The CDR3, as DNA: TGTGCCAGCAGCGAGGGGGGACTAGCAGCCCCGAGGGGAGGATATGAGCAGTTCTTC. The whole variable domain, remainder taken from reference TRBV9 and TRBJ2-1, is DSGVTQTPKHLITATGQRVTLRCSPRSGDLSVYWYQQSLDQGLQFLIQYYNGEERAKGNILERFSAQQFPDLHSELNLSSLELGDSALYFCASSEGGLAAPRGGYEQFFGPGTRLTVL.

This clone is a singleton in its sample. The chain has TRBV5-1 and TRBJ1-4; D ambiguous. The CDR3 runs to 14 residues. V shed 0 bases and J shed 0 bases, with 3 bases lying between them. Germline assignment: CDR1 SGHRS and CDR2 YFSETQ. CDR3 in amino acids: CASSLEATNEKLFF. The CDR3 nucleotides read TGCGCCAGCAGCTTGGAGGCAACTAATGAAAAACTGTTTTTT.

V gene TRBV6-4 combines with J gene TRBJ1-1, with D perhaps matching TRBD1 (6 bases). The CDR3 is 15 amino acids. Trimming took 8 bases from V and 1 from J, leaving 17 bases between them. Looked up from germline, CDR1 is MRHNA and CDR2 is SNTAGT. The CDR3 coding sequence is TGTGCCAGCCTAGTACAGGGAGTACCGAACACTGAAGCTTTCTTT. As protein: CASLVQGVPNTEAFF.

The J gene is TRBJ2-2, the V gene TRBV19; D is perhaps TRBD2 (6 bases). V was shortened by 7 bases and J by 1 base, with 10 bases between the two germline ends. This CDR3 spans 14 amino acids. In germline, CDR1 is LNHDA, CDR2 SQIVND (reference sequence). The CDR3 sequence is CASKLAENTGELFF. The DNA of the CDR3 is TGTGCCAGTAAATTAGCGGAGAACACCGGGGAGCTGTTTTTT. Full variable domain (remainder filled in from reference TRBV19 and TRBJ2-2): DGGITQSPKYLFRKEGQNVTLSCEQNLNHDAMYWYRQDPGQGLRLIYYSQIVNDFQKGDIAEGYSVSREKKESFPLTVTSAQKNPTAFYLCASKLAENTGELFFGEGSRLTVL.

The chain links TRBV27 to TRBJ2-2, with D perhaps TRBD2 (6 bases). The CDR3 runs 16 residues. The germline V gene has CDR1 MNHEY and CDR2 SMNVEV (reference sequence). Trimming stripped 2 bases from V and 2 bases from J, with 12 bases between. CDR3 loop: CASSLPGDPNTGELFF. The CDR3 DNA reads as TGTGCCAGCAGTTTACCGGGAGATCCCAACACCGGGGAGCTGTTTTTT.

This rearrangement joins TRBV18 to TRBJ1-1; 7 bases map to TRBD1. Trimming at V came to 4 bases and at J to 3 bases, leaving 8 bases not matched to a gene. Per the germline V gene, CDR1 is KGHSH and CDR2 is LQKENI. The CDR3 runs to 15 residues. The chain's CDR3 is CASSLKTGRDTEAFF. The CDR3 DNA sequence: TGTGCCAGCTCACTCAAGACAGGGCGGGACACTGAAGCTTTCTTT.

V and J are TRBV7-2 and TRBJ1-2; 8 nucleotides line up with TRBD1. The CDR3 spans 13 residues. Unmatched junction bases numbered 3, after V lost 2 bases and J lost 7 bases. Per the germline V gene, CDR1 is SGHTA and CDR2 is FQGNSA. The CDR3 nucleotides read TGTGCCAGCAGCTTAATAACAGGGGGTGGCTACACCTTC. Translating gives CASSLITGGGYTF.

The V gene is TRBV10-3, the J gene TRBJ2-3, with a weak D call TRBD2 (6 bases). The CDR3 spans 15 residues. Germline V CDR1 and CDR2: ENHRY, SYGVKD. V lost 8 bases and J 4 bases, leaving 19 bases between the germline ends. This chain's CDR3 is CAIRGTSWGADTQYF. CDR3 DNA sequence: TGTGCCATCCGGGGGACTTCGTGGGGCGCAGATACGCAGTATTTT.

The chain couples TRBV7-9 to TRBJ2-1; TRBD2 matches 12 bases. V lost 0 bases and J lost 1; bases outside the gene matches: 4. Germline CDR1 reads SEHNR; CDR2 reads FQNEAQ (reference sequence). There are 18 residues in the CDR3. CDR3: CASSLATSGRGSYNEQFF. Here the CDR3 DNA reads TGTGCCAGCAGCTTAGCGACTAGCGGGAGAGGGTCCTACAATGAGCAGTTCTTC.

The chain carries TRBV10-2 and TRBJ2-5; no firm D call. Germline CDR1 WSHSY, CDR2 SAAADI. With 3 bases removed from V and 2 bases from J, the gap between germline ends came to 4 bases. The CDR3 is made up of 12 amino acids. CDR3 sequence (DNA): TGCGCCAGCAGTGAACAGCAAGAGACCCAGTACTTC. As protein: CASSEQQETQYF.

This chain uses TRBV18 with TRBJ2-3; TRBD2 agrees at 15 bases. Germline assignment: CDR1 KGHSH and CDR2 LQKENI. There are 17 residues in the CDR3. The J segment lost 4 bases and the V segment lost 3 bases, leaving 5 bases of the junction unmatched. CDR3 sequence reads: CASSPGLAGGPADTQYF. CDR3 bases: TGTGCCAGCTCACCCGGACTAGCGGGGGGGCCGGCAGATACGCAGTATTTT.

This sequence joins TRBV12-5 and TRBJ1-1, with 7 bases matching TRBD1. The CDR3 spans 13 residues. V shed 6 bases and J 10 bases; nucleotides not matched to a gene: 11. CDR1 is LGHNT, CDR2 FRNRAP, per germline. This CDR3 reads CASGSEKGQSAFF. In nucleotides, the CDR3 is TGTGCTAGTGGCTCGGAGAAGGGACAGTCAGCTTTCTTT.

CDR3 sequence (DNA): TGCGCCAGCAGCTTGGCGGCACACTCGAACACTGAAGCTTTCTTT. Residues: CASSLAAHSNTEAFF. The V call is TRBV5-1, the J call TRBJ1-1; the D is unclear. Germline CDR1 reads SGHRS; CDR2 reads YFSETQ. This CDR3 region has 15 residues. Deletions cut 0 bases from V and 1 base from J, with 10 bases between.

This clone was counted once. The rearrangement uses TRBV18 and TRBJ2-7, with a tentative D call TRBD1 (6 bases). From germline, CDR1 is KGHSH and CDR2 LQKENI. This CDR3 spans 13 amino acids. Trimming shortened V by 3 bases and J by 4 bases, and 10 bases separated the two germline ends. The CDR3, as DNA: TGTGCCAGCTCACCGAATGGACAGTACGAGCAGTACTTC. Translation gives CASSPNGQYEQYF. The full variable domain, its missing parts supplied by reference TRBV18 and TRBJ2-7, is NAGVMQNPRHLVRRRGQEARLRCSPMKGHSHVYWYRQLPEEGLKFMVYLQKENIIDESGMPKERFSAEFPKEGPSILRIQQVVRGDSAAYFCASSPNGQYEQYFGPGTRLTVT.

Only one count was recorded for this clone. This chain uses TRBV29-1 with TRBJ2-1, with 13 bases fitting TRBD2. J was trimmed by 8 bases and V by 4 bases; bases with no gene match: 8. Germline V gene sequence: CDR1 SQVTM, CDR2 ANQGSEA. The CDR3 extends over 15 amino acids. For the CDR3, the DNA is TGCAGCGTTGGAACCGGGACTAGCGGGAAGGATGAGCAGTTCTTC. It translates to CSVGTGTSGKDEQFF.

The J gene is TRBJ1-1, the V gene TRBV28; D not resolved. Per the germline V gene, CDR1 is MDHEN and CDR2 is SYDVKM. The V gene lost 8 bases and the J gene lost 0 bases, with 16 bases spanning the gap. The CDR3 length is 15 residues. The CDR3 sequence is CASPDPLLMNTEAFF. Here the CDR3 DNA reads TGTGCCAGCCCCGACCCGTTACTCATGAACACTGAAGCTTTCTTT.